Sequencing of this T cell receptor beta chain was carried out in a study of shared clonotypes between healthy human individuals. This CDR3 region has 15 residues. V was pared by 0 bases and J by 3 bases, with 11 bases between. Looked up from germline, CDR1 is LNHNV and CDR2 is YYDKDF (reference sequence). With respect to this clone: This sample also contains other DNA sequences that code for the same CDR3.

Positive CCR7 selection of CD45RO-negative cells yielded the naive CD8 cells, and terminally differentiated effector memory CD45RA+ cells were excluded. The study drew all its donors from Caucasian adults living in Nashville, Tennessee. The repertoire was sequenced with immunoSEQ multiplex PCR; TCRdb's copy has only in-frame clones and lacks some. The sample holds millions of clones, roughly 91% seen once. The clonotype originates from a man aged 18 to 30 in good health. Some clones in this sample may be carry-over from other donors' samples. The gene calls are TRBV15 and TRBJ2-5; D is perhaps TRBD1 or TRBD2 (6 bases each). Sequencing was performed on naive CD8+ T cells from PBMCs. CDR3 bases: TGTGCCACCAGCAGAGACGGGGGCAATAAAGAGACCCAGTACTTC. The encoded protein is CATSRDGGNKETQYF. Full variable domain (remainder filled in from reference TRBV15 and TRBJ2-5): DAMVIQNPRYQVTQFGKPVTLSCSQTLNHNVMYWYQQKSSQAPKLLFHYYDKDFNNEADTPDNFQSRRPNTSFCFLDIRSPGLGDTAMYLCATSRDGGNKETQYFGPGTRLLVL.